The rows below give T cell receptor beta chains drawn from one sample of a study of brain T cells in children with intractable seizures. Sequencing used immunoSEQ multiplex PCR; TCRdb keeps in-frame clones, though not all of them. This sample yields tens of thousands of clones, of which 90% to 95% are seen a single time; roughly 25% belongs to the top ten. The sequenced sample was peripheral blood, obtained at surgery. These receptors were taken from a girl aged 2-10 years with Rasmussen encephalitis and intractable seizures. Each CDR3 is given with its conserved first and last residue.

j_call v_call cdr3_aa
TRBJ1-1 TRBV5-1 CASSLEGGGTEAFF
TRBJ1-1 TRBV5-6 CASSDYRNTEAFF
TRBJ2-1 TRBV2 CASSAGLLVYEQFF
TRBJ1-1 TRBV27 CASSLGWNTEAFF
TRBJ1-3 TRBV28 CASSSPGGISGNTIYF
TRBJ1-6 TRBV6-5 CASSRTGPESPLHF
TRBJ2-7 TRBV12-2 CASRLVGEVMKGSEQYF
TRBJ2-2 TRBV5-6 CASSSGTGELFF
TRBJ1-1 TRBV18 CASSPPGRTEAFF
TRBJ1-3 TRBV5-4 CASSSGTVSGNTIYF
TRBJ2-1 TRBV5-1 CASSSGTGGGYEQFF
TRBJ2-3 TRBV4-1 CASSQEGTSGTDTQYF
TRBJ2-3 TRBV18 CASSPREGEGTDTQYF
TRBJ1-2 TRBV5-1 CASSLDGAVYGYTF
TRBJ2-5 TRBV5-6 CASSLRQIPQETQYF